This entry concerns a single T cell receptor beta chain. The repertoire was sequenced with immunoSEQ multiplex PCR; TCRdb's copy has only in-frame clones and lacks some. The data contain about 470,000 clones, 70% to 80% of them singletons. The sample originates from a study of shared clonotypes between healthy human individuals. The CDR3 totals 15 residues. V lost 1 base, J lost 4 bases, and 2 bases stayed unmatched. Germline loops: CDR1 MGHRA, CDR2 YSYEKL. The chain employs TRBV4-1 and TRBJ2-5, with TRBD2 matching 11 bases. This receptor was identified in a woman between 40 and 55 years old in good health. Some clones in this sample may be carry-over from other donors' samples. Source material: PBMCs. CDR3 in DNA: TGCGCCAGCAGCCAAGCTAGCGGGAGGTCAGAGACCCAGTACTTC. Its translation is CASSQASGRSETQYF.